The 11 T cell receptor beta chains below come from one sample, sequenced in a study of T cell repertoires in cytomegalovirus infection (dated by TCRdb to the late 2010s). Sequenced using an Illumina HiSeq 1500. The public reads were quality trimmed at Q25 with fastp and then assembled into clones with MiXCR by TCRdb, keeping productive beta chains. Rows with one shared CDR3 protein collapse into an entry with the most common genes and DNA. The sample contains some 120,000 distinct CDR3 sequences, approximately 30% of them found a single time. The top ten constitute 58% of the sample. This specimen's treatment or condition label, per the study, means: in vitro stimulation with specific CMV peptide epitopes to enrich CMV-specific T cells. No antigen is known for these receptors. The specimen was CD8+ T cells from cultured PBMCs, collected from culture after CMV antigen stimulation. The receptors come from a human donor in good health (CMV status not recorded). Some clones in this sample may be carry-over from other donors' samples.

V gene TRBV28 combines with J gene TRBJ1-2; D is unclear. CDR3 length: 13 amino acids. Germline V CDR1 and CDR2: MDHEN, SYDVKM. The CDR3 nucleotides are TGTGCTTCTCATATTGGGATGGACTATGGCTACACCTTC. Translation gives CASHIGMDYGYTF.

This clonotype showed up just a few times. The chain is built from TRBV4-1 and TRBJ2-1; TRBD1 matches 7 bases. Germline loops: CDR1 MGHRA, CDR2 YSYEKL. CDR3 length: 15 amino acids. V gave up 4 bases and J gave up 0 bases; unmatched junction bases: 3. As DNA, the CDR3 is TGCGCCAGCAGCCCGGCAGGGGGCTCCTACAATGAGCAGTTCTTC. It translates to CASSPAGGSYNEQFF.

In this sample, this clonotype turned up once. The rearrangement uses TRBV5-5 and TRBJ1-1; tentatively, D is TRBD1 (6 bases). The CDR3 has 11 amino acids. The V end lost 6 bases, the J end lost 8 bases, and 11 bases lay between the germline ends. Germline V gives CDR1 SGHKS, CDR2 YYEKEE (reference sequence). The CDR3 is CASKGGVEAFF. CDR3 nucleotides: TGTGCCAGCAAGGGGGGGGTGGAAGCTTTCTTT.

V usage is TRBV29-1 and J usage is TRBJ1-1, with 8 bases aligning to TRBD1. From germline, CDR1 is SQVTM and CDR2 ANQGSEA. The J segment lost 4 bases and the V segment lost 3 bases, leaving 7 bases of the junction unmatched. The CDR3 totals 14 residues. CDR3 amino acids: CSVDSGGPGTEAFF. In DNA form, the CDR3 reads TGCAGCGTTGACTCAGGGGGCCCGGGCACTGAAGCTTTCTTT.

The chain's CDR3 is CATSDLALDRGVRHNSPLHF. Here the CDR3 DNA reads TGTGCCACCAGTGACCTTGCGTTGGACAGGGGAGTTCGACATAATTCACCCCTCCACTTT. The V and J genes are TRBV24-1 and TRBJ1-6; TRBD1 agrees at 9 bases. Germline V gives CDR1 KGHDR, CDR2 SFDVKD. With V trimmed by 4 bases and J by 5 bases, 17 bases remained unmatched. This CDR3 region has 20 residues.

This clonotype was seen a few times. The chain has TRBV28 and TRBJ2-3; 9 positions agree with TRBD2. This CDR3 spans 14 amino acids. V was clipped by 6 bases and J by 5 bases; unmatched bases: 6. From germline, CDR1 is MDHEN and CDR2 SYDVKM. Written as DNA, the CDR3 is TGTGCCAGCAGATGGAGCGGGGGGAAAGATACGCAGTATTTT. It translates to CASRWSGGKDTQYF.

The chain links TRBV11-2 to TRBJ2-7, with TRBD1 matching over 8 bases. Per the germline V gene, CDR1 is SGHAT and CDR2 is FQNNGV. The V segment lost 5 bases and the J segment 2 bases; nucleotides outside the gene matches: 11. The CDR3 consists of 16 residues. The DNA of the CDR3 is TGTGCCAGCAGCCCTTGGCGGGACAGGAGACCCTACGAGCAGTACTTC. This encodes CASSPWRDRRPYEQYF.

The CDR3 loop is CASSLVDWGGSPLHF. The CDR3 DNA is TGTGCCAGCAGCCTTGTCGACTGGGGTGGTTCACCCCTCCACTTT. This chain links TRBV7-1 with TRBJ1-6; no definite D call. TRBV7-1 is an ORF for which the function is uncertain. The CDR3 is 15 amino acids. V was cut by 5 bases and J by 9 bases, with 17 bases left in between.

In its sample, this clonotype was seen a few times. J is TRBJ2-7 and V is TRBV7-6; tentatively, D is TRBD2 (7 bases). CDR3 length: 14 amino acids. Trimming shortened V by 3 bases and J by 2 bases, and 11 bases separated the two germline ends. CDR1 SGHVS and CDR2 FNYEAQ come from the germline V gene. CDR3 DNA sequence: TGTGCCAGCAGCTTGGGGGGGGCCACCTACGAGCAGTACTTC. This sequence encodes CASSLGGATYEQYF. The variable domain in full, with the rest retrieved from reference TRBV7-6 and TRBJ2-7, is GAGVSQSPRYKVTKRGQDVALRCDPISGHVSLYWYRQALGQGPEFLTYFNYEAQQDKSGLPNDRFSAERPEGSISTLTIQRTEQRDSAMYRCASSLGGATYEQYFGPGTRLTVT.

The V call is TRBV27, the J call TRBJ2-3, with 7 positions matching TRBD2. J gave up 4 bases and V 3 bases, and 4 bases lay outside the gene matches. The CDR3 is 14 residues long. Germline V gives CDR1 MNHEY, CDR2 SMNVEV (reference sequence). CDR3 DNA sequence: TGTGCCAGCAGTTTCCAGCGGGGCTCAGATACGCAGTATTTT. This encodes CASSFQRGSDTQYF.

The J gene is TRBJ2-7, the V gene TRBV7-9; the D gene is possibly TRBD1 (7 bases). The CDR3 is 17 amino acids. The V end lost 4 bases, the J end lost 2 bases, and 21 bases lay between the germline ends. Germline CDR1 is SEHNR and CDR2 is FQNEAQ (reference sequence). CDR3 protein: CASSSKRGTASTYEQYF. The CDR3 DNA sequence: TGTGCCAGCAGCTCCAAACGGGGGACAGCGTCTACCTACGAGCAGTACTTC.